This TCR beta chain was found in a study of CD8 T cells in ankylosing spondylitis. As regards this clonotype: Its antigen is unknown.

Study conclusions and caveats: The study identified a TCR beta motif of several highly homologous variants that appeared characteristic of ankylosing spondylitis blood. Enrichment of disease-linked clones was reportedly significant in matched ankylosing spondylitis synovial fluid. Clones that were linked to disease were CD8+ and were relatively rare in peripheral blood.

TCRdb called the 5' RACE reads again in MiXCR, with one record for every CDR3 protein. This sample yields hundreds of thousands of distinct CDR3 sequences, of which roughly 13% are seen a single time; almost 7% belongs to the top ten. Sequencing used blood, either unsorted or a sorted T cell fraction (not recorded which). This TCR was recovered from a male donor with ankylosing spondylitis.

CDR3 sequence (DNA): TGTGCCAGCAGCCCTCGAGCGGGAGAGGACCATGAGCAGTTCTTC. It is translated as CASSPRAGEDHEQFF. The chain uses TRBV7-9 and TRBJ2-1; 8 positions match TRBD2. In germline, CDR1 is SEHNR, CDR2 FQNEAQ (reference sequence). V shed 5 bases and J 8 bases; nucleotides not matched to a gene: 11. The CDR3 contains 15 residues. The full variable domain, rest sourced from reference TRBV7-9 and TRBJ2-1, is DTGVSQNPRHKITKRGQNVTFRCDPISEHNRLYWYRQTLGQGPEFLTYFQNEAQLEKSRLLSDRFSAERPKGSFSTLEIQRTEQGDSAMYLCASSPRAGEDHEQFFGPGTRLTVL.